These 21 T cell receptor beta chains were sequenced from one sample in a study of blood T cell repertoires in COVID-19. Sequencing used immunoSEQ multiplex PCR; TCRdb keeps in-frame clones, though not all of them. The table lists about 190,000 clones, approximately 80% of them singletons. Source material: peripheral blood. Receptors were obtained from a human donor in a cohort sampled during active COVID-19.

This clone came up a few times. The chain links TRBV5-1 to TRBJ1-1, with D possibly matching TRBD1 (6 bases). The CDR3 is 15 amino acids. Germline CDR1 reads SGHRS; CDR2 reads YFSETQ. V lost 5 bases and J lost 0, with 14 bases in between. The CDR3 DNA follows: TGCGCCAGCAGTCAATGGGGGGGCTTGAACACTGAAGCTTTCTTT. Its translation: CASSQWGGLNTEAFF.

The genes are TRBV5-5 and TRBJ1-4; 8 bases fit TRBD1. From germline, CDR1 is SGHKS and CDR2 YYEKEE (reference sequence). V dropped 3 bases and J dropped 7; count of bases not matched to a gene: 2. The CDR3 extends over 13 amino acids. The CDR3 sequence: CASSSGQGEKLFF. The CDR3 bases are TGTGCCAGCAGCTCCGGACAGGGTGAAAAACTGTTTTTT.

The chain carries TRBV10-3 and TRBJ1-4; 7 bases match TRBD1. V was pared by 2 bases and J by 6 bases, with 3 bases of the junction left unmatched. Germline lookup yields CDR1 ENHRY and CDR2 SYGVKD. This CDR3 contains 14 residues. CDR3 in DNA: TGTGCCATCAGTGAGCTGGGGACAGATGAAAAACTGTTTTTT. Protein: CAISELGTDEKLFF.

The chain recombines TRBV27 with TRBJ2-1; maybe TRBD2 (6 bases). The germline V and J ends were trimmed by 6 bases and 2 bases, with 17 bases remaining between them. The CDR3 totals 16 residues. Germline V gene sequence: CDR1 MNHEY, CDR2 SMNVEV (reference sequence). The CDR3 spells CASSRMGGTAYNEQFF. DNA for the CDR3: TGTGCCAGCAGCCGCATGGGCGGGACTGCCTACAATGAGCAGTTCTTC.

The chain joins TRBV7-9 to TRBJ2-1; a possible D gene is TRBD2 (7 bases). CDR1 is SEHNR and CDR2 is FQNEAQ in the germline V gene (reference sequence). The length of the CDR3 is 14 residues. Trimming stripped 6 bases from V and 10 bases from J, with 19 bases between. The CDR3 nucleotides are TGTGCCAGCAGGCAAGGGGGGGGCCCCCGCGAGCAGTTCTTC. This codes for CASRQGGGPREQFF.

The chain links TRBV10-3 to TRBJ2-3, with TRBD2 as a possible D gene (7 bases). This CDR3 spans 18 amino acids. Deletions cut 2 bases from V and 3 bases from J, with 21 bases between. CDR1 and CDR2 (germline): ENHRY, SYGVKD. As DNA, the CDR3 is TGTGCCATCAGTGAGGCTGGGAGGGGGGGAGTTGGGACAGATACGCAGTATTTT. Translating it yields CAISEAGRGGVGTDTQYF.

In nucleotides, the CDR3 is TGTGCCAGCAGTTACTCAGAGGGAGGGGAGAACACTGAAGCTTTCTTT. Translation gives CASSYSEGGENTEAFF. V usage is TRBV6-6 and J usage is TRBJ1-1; maybe TRBD1 (5 bases). The CDR3 loop spans 16 amino acids. CDR1 is MNHNY, CDR2 SVGAGI, per germline (reference sequence). V was trimmed by 0 bases and J by 1 base, leaving 12 bases between them.

The rearrangement links TRBV14 to TRBJ1-2, with 8 bases lining up with TRBD1. The V gene's germline CDR1 is SGHDN and CDR2 FVKESK. The CDR3 extends over 14 amino acids. J gave up 6 bases and V 6 bases, and 9 bases lay outside the gene matches. The CDR3 bases are TGTGCCAGCAGTGCGGACAGGGCCTACGATGGCTACACCTTC. This encodes CASSADRAYDGYTF.

The chain combines TRBV7-9 with TRBJ2-5; 8 bases are a match to TRBD1. V lost 3 bases, J lost 0 bases, and 15 bases stayed unmatched. The germline gives CDR1 SEHNR, CDR2 FQNEAQ (reference sequence). CDR3 length: 19 amino acids. This CDR3 is CASSLGQDYMKLYQETQYF. DNA for the CDR3: TGTGCCAGCAGCTTGGGACAGGACTATATGAAGTTGTACCAAGAGACCCAGTACTTC.

This chain joins TRBV7-8 and TRBJ1-6, with no clear D. CDR3 length equals 13 residues. In germline, CDR1 is SGHVS, CDR2 FQNEAQ. Trimming removed 1 base from V and 7 bases from J, with 5 bases in between. In DNA form, the CDR3 reads TGTGCCAGCAGCTTAGATCTCAATTCACCCCTCCACTTT. Translating it yields CASSLDLNSPLHF.

The chain is built from TRBV3-1 (or the pseudogene TRBV3-2) and TRBJ2-7; no clear D gene. V was trimmed by 1 base and J by 1 base, leaving 5 bases between them. This CDR3 region has 13 residues. Germline CDR1 reads LGHDT; CDR2 reads YNNKEL (reference sequence). The chain's CDR3 is CASSQARSYEQYF. The CDR3 DNA sequence: TGTGCCAGCAGCCAAGCACGGTCCTACGAGCAGTACTTC.

The chain recombines TRBV28 with TRBJ1-4; TRBD1 is a possible D gene (6 bases). The CDR3 spans 16 residues. The germline V gene has CDR1 MDHEN and CDR2 SYDVKM. The V end was cut by 4 bases, the J end by 0 bases, with 12 bases between. DNA for the CDR3: TGTGCCAGCAGTTCTCAGGGGCGGACAACTAATGAAAAACTGTTTTTT. Translated: CASSSQGRTTNEKLFF.

The rearrangement joins TRBV6-6 to TRBJ1-4; D gene ambiguous. CDR3 size: 15 residues. V lost 2 bases and J 4 bases, leaving 11 bases between the germline ends. Germline values: CDR1 MNHNY, CDR2 SVGAGI (reference sequence). CDR3 sequence reads: CASSYAGGDNEKLFF. The DNA for the CDR3 is TGTGCCAGCAGTTACGCTGGCGGGGATAATGAAAAACTGTTTTTT.

The chain recombines TRBV5-1 with TRBJ1-1; D gene unclear. The V gene lost 0 bases and the J gene lost 1 base, with 10 bases spanning the gap. The CDR3 is 15 amino acids. The germline CDR1 and CDR2 sequences are SGHRS and YFSETQ. CDR3 amino acids: CASSLEPGRNTEAFF. The CDR3 nucleotides read TGCGCCAGCAGCTTGGAACCGGGGAGGAACACTGAAGCTTTCTTT.

This chain links TRBV30 with TRBJ1-5, with D unclear. Germline loops: CDR1 GTSNPN, CDR2 SVGIG (reference sequence). Deletions cut 1 base from V and 3 bases from J, with 10 bases between. The CDR3 consists of 14 residues. The CDR3 loop reads CAWSGGGFNQPQHF. The CDR3 coding sequence is TGTGCCTGGAGTGGGGGAGGGTTCAATCAGCCCCAGCATTTT.

In its sample, this clone was seen a few times. The chain couples TRBV5-1 to TRBJ1-4; D possibly corresponds to TRBD1 (6 bases). This CDR3 contains 16 residues. Trimming took off 4 bases at V and 0 bases at J, with 13 bases between the two ends. The germline V gene has CDR1 SGHRS and CDR2 YFSETQ. The CDR3: CASSHGQPTTNEKLFF. In DNA form, the CDR3 reads TGCGCCAGCAGCCATGGACAGCCTACAACTAATGAAAAACTGTTTTTT. The whole variable domain, filled in from reference TRBV5-1 and TRBJ1-4, reads KAGVTQTPRYLIKTRGQQVTLSCSPISGHRSVSWYQQTPGQGLQFLFEYFSETQRNKGNFPGRFSGRQFSNSRSEMNVSTLELGDSALYLCASSHGQPTTNEKLFFGSGTQLSVL.

The chain employs TRBV12-3 or TRBV12-4 and TRBJ1-6, with 9 positions matching TRBD1. The CDR3 runs 13 residues. Trimming at V came to 6 bases and at J to 7 bases, leaving 1 base not matched to a gene. The CDR3 DNA sequence: TGTGCCAGCAGCGGACAGGGGAATTCACCCCTCCACTTT. Translating it yields CASSGQGNSPLHF.

This clone turned up a few times. The chain carries TRBV7-2 and TRBJ1-5, with D tentatively TRBD1 (5 bases). Germline assignment: CDR1 SGHTA and CDR2 FQGNSA. Trimming took off 1 base at V and 9 bases at J, with 16 bases between the two ends. There are 15 residues in the CDR3. The CDR3 bases are TGTGCCAGCAGCTTAGATCGGCAGGGAATGCGGCCCCAGCATTTT. It codes for CASSLDRQGMRPQHF.

This clone was observed a few times. J is TRBJ1-3 and V is TRBV10-3; D not resolved. Germline CDR1 reads ENHRY; CDR2 reads SYGVKD. V was cut by 11 bases and J by 4 bases, with 24 bases left in between. CDR3 length: 16 amino acids. Here the CDR3 reads CASKPRERRTGNTIYF. In nucleotides, the CDR3 is TGTGCCTCAAAACCGCGGGAGAGGCGTACAGGAAACACCATATATTTT.

The J gene is TRBJ2-3, the V gene TRBV2; possibly TRBD2 for D (6 bases). Trimming took 6 bases from V and 6 from J, leaving 16 bases between them. Germline loops: CDR1 SNHLY, CDR2 FYNNEI. The CDR3 totals 14 residues. CDR3 DNA: TGTGCCAGCAGACAGGAGGGCTTTCGGGATACGCAGTATTTT. Protein product: CASRQEGFRDTQYF.

The sample holds a few counts of this clone. V gene TRBV4-2 combines with J gene TRBJ2-2, with a possible D match to TRBD2 (6 bases). Trimming shortened V by 4 bases and J by 3 bases, and 9 bases separated the two germline ends. This CDR3 is built from 14 residues. The germline V gene has CDR1 LGHNA and CDR2 YNFKEQ. The chain's CDR3 is CASSPGLYTGELFF. In nucleotides, the CDR3 is TGTGCCAGCAGCCCGGGACTCTACACCGGGGAGCTGTTTTTT.